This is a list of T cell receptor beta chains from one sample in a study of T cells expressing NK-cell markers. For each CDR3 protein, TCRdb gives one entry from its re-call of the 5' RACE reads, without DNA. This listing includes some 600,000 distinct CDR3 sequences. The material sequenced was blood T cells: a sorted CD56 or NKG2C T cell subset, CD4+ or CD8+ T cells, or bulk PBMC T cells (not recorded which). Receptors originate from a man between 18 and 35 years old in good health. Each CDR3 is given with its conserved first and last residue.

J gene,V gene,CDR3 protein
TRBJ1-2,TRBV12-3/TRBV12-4,CASSPRDSGYTF
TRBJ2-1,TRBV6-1,CASSQPGPSSYNEQFF
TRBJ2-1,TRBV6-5,CAIAWYNEQFF
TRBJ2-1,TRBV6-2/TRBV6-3,CASRRDSDSYNEQFF
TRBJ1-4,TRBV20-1,CSASGQVGEKLFF
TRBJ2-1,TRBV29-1,CSVEEGLADEQFF
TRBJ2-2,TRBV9,CASSVGGQGTWAGELFF
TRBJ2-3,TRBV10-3,CAISVLAGATTDTQYF
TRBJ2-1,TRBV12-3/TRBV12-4,CASSLKVAGTEYNEQFF
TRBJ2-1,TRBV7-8,CASSPGTTASNEQFF
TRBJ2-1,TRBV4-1,CASSQGRQRGINEQFF
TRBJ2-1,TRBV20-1,CSARVVGGVSYNEQFF
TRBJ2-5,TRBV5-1,CASSGWTSSRETQYF
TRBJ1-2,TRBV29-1,CSVVPRQAFNYGYTF
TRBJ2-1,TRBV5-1,CASAGVELLDEQFF
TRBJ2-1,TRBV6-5,CASSPSGSEGKFF
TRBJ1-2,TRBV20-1,CSAMPPGTPQGVGGYTF
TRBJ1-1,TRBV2,CASNRQGLHTEAFF
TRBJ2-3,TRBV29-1,CSGSGTSGRTNTDTQYF
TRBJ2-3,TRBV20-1,CSARPDQTDTQYF
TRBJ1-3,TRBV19,CASSIGGNTIYF
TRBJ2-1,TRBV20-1,CSARVTTGFNEQFF
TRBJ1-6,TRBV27,CASSSRDRDSPLHF
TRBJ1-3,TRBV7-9,CASSLGGGENTIYF
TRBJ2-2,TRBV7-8,CASSFVRGANTGELFF
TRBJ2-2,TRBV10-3,CAISADYTGELFF
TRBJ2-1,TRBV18,CASSLPSGRVNEQFF
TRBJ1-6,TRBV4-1,CASSQQAQTLHF
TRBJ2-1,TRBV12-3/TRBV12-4,CASTLGLGSYNEQFF
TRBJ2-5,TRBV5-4,CASSLDREQETQYF